The present entry profiles one T cell receptor beta chain with its context. What it recognizes is unknown. The ends lost 0 bases at V and 9 bases at J; junction bases unmatched: 6. The CDR3 contains 14 residues. Germline CDR1 reads SGDLS; CDR2 reads YYNGEE. This entry belongs to a study of cytomegalovirus exposure and HLA in healthy donors. The study's findings and limits: Researchers counted 164 TCR beta chains as cytomegalovirus-associated. With later analysis, a missense DCLRE1C variant became linked to TCR beta V- and J-gene trimming.

The PCR was carried out with 60 Vbeta primers and 13 Jbeta primers. Some clones are missing from TCRdb's copy, which holds only in-frame ones; the method was immunoSEQ multiplex PCR. The table records 200,000 to 250,000 clones, around 80% of them present only once. The V call is TRBV9, the J call TRBJ2-1; 7 nucleotides line up with TRBD2. The origin of this receptor is a woman between 40 and 55 years old in good health and CMV-seronegative. Sequences were obtained from PBMCs. The CDR3 loop reads CASSVGGRVGEQFF. The CDR3 DNA is TGTGCCAGCAGCGTAGGTGGGAGGGTCGGTGAGCAGTTCTTC.